This T cell receptor (beta chain) was found in a study of blood T cell repertoires in COVID-19. Study in general: Specimens from acute and convalescent COVID-19 originated in the United States, Italy and Spain. Nucleic acid was either cDNA or gDNA, and it came from T cells, B-cell-depleted T cells, or PBMCs.

Germline V lookup: CDR1 SGHVS, CDR2 FQNEAQ. The CDR3 runs to 13 residues. V was shortened by 5 bases and J by 4 bases, with 12 bases between the two germline ends. Authors' processing steps: Reference gene primer amplification gave estimated nucleated cell counts. Sequencing was performed with immunoSEQ multiplex PCR; in TCRdb, only in-frame clones are kept and a portion is missing. V, J and clone size reflect that table, while D and trimming were determined from the DNA. Of 200,000 to 250,000 clones in the sample, about 78% were seen once. This chain uses TRBV7-8 with TRBJ2-7, with D perhaps TRBD1 (6 bases). The receptor was derived from a woman aged 65 to 85 with acute or convalescent COVID-19. Sequencing used peripheral blood. The DNA of the CDR3 is TGTGCCAGCAGCCCACAGGGTTTGTACGAGCAGTACGTC. It codes for CASSPQGLYEQYV.